This T cell receptor (beta chain) is from a study of blood T cells in healthy people across ages (dated by TCRdb to between 2014 and 2017). General notes on the study: Template switching captured roughly one uniquely barcoded TCR beta cDNA molecule per two T cells in model experiments. Using deep sequencing normalized with unique cDNA molecular identifiers, the study measured how TCR beta repertoire diversity changes with age. Four age groups were formed from the donors: young (average roughly 15 years), middle-aged (around 41), aged (62) and long-lived (around 82). To avoid experimental bias, donors of different ages were randomly spread across the sequencing lanes. Using the same blood draw, the study looked at two additional independent replicas of 1 million unique cDNA reads for two donors, one aged 18 to 30 and the other aged 80 or older. Study-level results and caveats: Conclusive comparison of naive and antigen-experienced compartments was prevented by the profiling of bulk unsorted PBMCs. Observed TCR beta diversity correlated strongly with the percentage of naive T cells measured by flow cytometry. Estimates of total diversity from one million sequenced T cells were regarded as lower bounds and underestimates. As age increased, observed TCR beta diversity per million T cells dropped in a roughly linear way, and a significant reduction was already evident by age 40. Compared with the aged group, the long-lived group had more naive CD4+ T cells, fewer expanded clones and increased TCR diversity, a pattern suggesting age selection. Because the CMV infection status of the donors was unknown, age-related changes in expanded clonotypes may potentially have been confounded.

Spanning cysteine to phenylalanine, the CDR3 consists of 16 amino acids. Of the read, only the CDR3 DNA is kept; its 48 bases are in frame from base 1. At the junction V is shortened by 6 bases and J by 0 bases; bases outside the gene matches: 8. The germline V gene sets CDR1 to MNHEY and CDR2 to SVGAGI. The donors were roughly 39 Caucasian individuals from Russia, aged roughly 6 to 90 years, who were systemically healthy. Each donor gave 8 to 10 milliliters of peripheral blood, collected into EDTA-treated Vacutainer tubes. Ficoll-Paque density-gradient centrifugation was used to isolate PBMCs, with at least 6.5 million per sample. Trizol reagent was used to extract total RNA from the PBMCs, yielding at least 6 micrograms per sample. The percentages of naive CD45RAhigh/CD27high T cells were determined by flow cytometry on a PBMC aliquot from every donor. The library was obtained by 5' RACE. Sequencing relied on an Illumina HiSeq 2500. The second PCR ran for about 7 to 11 cycles and used a J-beta primer mix along with a sample-barcoded 5' primer. A unique molecular identifier was introduced onto each TCR beta cDNA molecule by a template-switch 5' adaptor carrying 12 random nucleotides. At least 2.5 million CDR3-containing paired-end reads were obtained from each sample. The Mint cDNA synthesis kit, primed by a TRBC-specific oligonucleotide, was used to synthesize first-strand cDNA from all RNA. After uracil-DNA glycosylase treatment, a first 18-cycle PCR used universal primers M1SS and BC2_uni_R on all cDNA. In the source study's methods: For normalization, 1 million high-quality reads were randomly selected from each sample, with every read carrying a distinct molecular identifier. Reads sharing molecular identifiers were discarded rather than binned into consensus sequences. MiTCR, set to a Q25 quality threshold and the strictest error-elimination algorithm, was used for CDR3 identification, clonotype clustering and error correction. A nonparametric unseen species model with Euler transformation was used to estimate a lower bound on total TCR beta diversity. TCRdb reran the public reads through fastp at Q25 and MiXCR, keeping productive beta chains. For every CDR3 protein sequence, its rows merge into one entry that carries the most common genes and DNA. TCRdb's processing, not the study's, gives the V and J calls here. In this sample the table shows some 1.5 million distinct CDR3 sequences, roughly 27% of which occur a single time. Roughly 8% of the sample rests with the top ten.

In its sample, this clonotype was seen many times. It has no known antigen specificity. No base-level quality is on record; no much larger clone is a single base apart. This clonotype was obtained from a woman aged 25 to 39 in good health. The source material was blood. Recombination linked TRBV6-5 to TRBJ2-7; 10 bases in the junction line up with TRBD2. The CDR3 protein: CASSSTRTSGSYEQYF. The DNA sequence is TGTGCCAGCAGCTCTACCAGGACTAGCGGCTCCTACGAGCAGTACTTC.